This T cell receptor beta chain was identified during a study of shared clonotypes between healthy human individuals. At the level of the study: The cohort had two women and a few men, ages 18 to 49. Study conclusions and caveats: Non-shared clonotypes were found to have lower generation probabilities than the clonotypes that were shared by all four of the sorted-subset donors.

For each subset, genomic DNA was distributed in equal portions over several immunoSEQ plates. Data came from immunoSEQ multiplex PCR; TCRdb stores just in-frame clones and leaves some out. In the table there are some 2,000,000 clones, over 85% of which are singletons. The length of the CDR3 is 12 residues. V dropped 3 bases and J dropped 4 bases, with 7 bases sitting between them. CDR1 and CDR2 (germline): PRHDT, FYEKMQ (reference sequence). CD8 cells regarded as naive lacked CD45RO, were positively chosen for CCR7, and omitted terminally differentiated effector memory CD45RA+ cells. About this clone itself: The antigen remains unidentified.

The receptor's source is a man aged 18-30 years in good health. V gene TRBV13 combines with J gene TRBJ2-7, with TRBD1 as a possible D gene (5 bases). Sequenced material: naive CD8+ T cells sorted from blood. CDR3 nucleotide sequence: TGTGCCAGCAGCTTCCAGGGTTACGAGCAGTACTTC. Residues: CASSFQGYEQYF.